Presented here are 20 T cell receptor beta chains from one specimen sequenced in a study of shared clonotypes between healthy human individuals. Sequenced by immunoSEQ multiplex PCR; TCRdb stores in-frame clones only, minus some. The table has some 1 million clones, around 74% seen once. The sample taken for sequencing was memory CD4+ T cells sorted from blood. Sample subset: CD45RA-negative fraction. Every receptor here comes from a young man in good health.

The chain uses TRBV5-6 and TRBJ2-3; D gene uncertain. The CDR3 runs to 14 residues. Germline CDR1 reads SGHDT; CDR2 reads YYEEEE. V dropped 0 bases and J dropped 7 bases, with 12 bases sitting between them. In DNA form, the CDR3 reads TGTGCCAGCAGCTTGGTTGGGCAGCCTTATACGCAGTATTTT. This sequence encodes CASSLVGQPYTQYF.

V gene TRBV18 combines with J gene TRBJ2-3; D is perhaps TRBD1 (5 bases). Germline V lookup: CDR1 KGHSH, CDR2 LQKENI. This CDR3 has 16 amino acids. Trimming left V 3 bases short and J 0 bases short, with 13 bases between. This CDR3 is CASSPPQALSTDTQYF. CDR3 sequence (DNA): TGTGCCAGCTCACCTCCACAGGCCCTTAGCACAGATACGCAGTATTTT.

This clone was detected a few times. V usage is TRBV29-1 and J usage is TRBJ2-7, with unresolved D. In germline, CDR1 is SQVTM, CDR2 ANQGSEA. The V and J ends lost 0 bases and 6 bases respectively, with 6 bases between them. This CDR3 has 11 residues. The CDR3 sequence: CSVEDYGEQYF. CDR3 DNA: TGCAGCGTTGAAGATTATGGCGAGCAGTACTTC.

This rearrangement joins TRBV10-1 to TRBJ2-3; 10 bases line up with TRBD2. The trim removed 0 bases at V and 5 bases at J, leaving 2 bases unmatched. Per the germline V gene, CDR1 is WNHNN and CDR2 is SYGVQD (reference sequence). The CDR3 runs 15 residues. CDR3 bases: TGCGCCAGCAGTGAGTCTAAGCGGGGGGGAGATACGCAGTATTTT. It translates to CASSESKRGGDTQYF.

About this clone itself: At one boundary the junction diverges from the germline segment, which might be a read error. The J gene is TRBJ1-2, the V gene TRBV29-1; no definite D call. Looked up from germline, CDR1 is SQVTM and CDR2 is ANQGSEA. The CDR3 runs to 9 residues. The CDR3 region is CSTTPPGLF. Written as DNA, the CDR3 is TGCAGCACGACCCCCCCCGGCCTCTTC.

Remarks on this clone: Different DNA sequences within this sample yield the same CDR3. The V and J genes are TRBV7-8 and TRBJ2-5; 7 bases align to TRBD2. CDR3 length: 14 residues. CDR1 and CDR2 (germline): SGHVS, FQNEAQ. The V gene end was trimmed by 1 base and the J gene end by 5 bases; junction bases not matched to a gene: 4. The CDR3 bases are TGTGCCAGCAGCTTAGACGCGGGAGTGGAGACCCAGTACTTC. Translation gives CASSLDAGVETQYF.

The CDR3 is CASSRGLAGALETQYF. The DNA for the CDR3 is TGTGCCAGCTCCCGGGGGCTGGCAGGAGCGTTGGAGACCCAGTACTTC. The chain carries TRBV18 and TRBJ2-5; either TRBD1 or TRBD2 may fit D (6 bases each). This CDR3 contains 16 residues. The ends were cut back, 6 bases at V and 5 bases at J, with 22 bases in the middle. Germline assignment: CDR1 KGHSH and CDR2 LQKENI.

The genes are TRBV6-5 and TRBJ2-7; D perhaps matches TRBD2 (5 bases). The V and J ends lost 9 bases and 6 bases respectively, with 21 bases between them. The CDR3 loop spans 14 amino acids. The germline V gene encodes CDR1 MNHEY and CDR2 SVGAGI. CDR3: CASGGVTTPPEQYF. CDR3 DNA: TGTGCCAGTGGTGGAGTGACTACCCCCCCCGAGCAGTACTTC.

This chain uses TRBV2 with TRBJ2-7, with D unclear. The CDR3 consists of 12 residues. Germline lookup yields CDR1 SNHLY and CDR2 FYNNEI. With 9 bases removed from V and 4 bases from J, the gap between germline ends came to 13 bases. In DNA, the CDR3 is TGTGCCAGTACCGGGCCAGGTTACGAGCAGTACTTC. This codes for CASTGPGYEQYF.

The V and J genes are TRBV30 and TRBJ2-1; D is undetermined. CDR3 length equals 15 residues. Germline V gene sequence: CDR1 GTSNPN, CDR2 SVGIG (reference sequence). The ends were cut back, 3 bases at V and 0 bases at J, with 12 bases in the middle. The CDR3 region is CAWRRGARSYNEQFF. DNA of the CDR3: TGTGCCTGGAGACGTGGAGCCCGCTCCTACAATGAGCAGTTCTTC.

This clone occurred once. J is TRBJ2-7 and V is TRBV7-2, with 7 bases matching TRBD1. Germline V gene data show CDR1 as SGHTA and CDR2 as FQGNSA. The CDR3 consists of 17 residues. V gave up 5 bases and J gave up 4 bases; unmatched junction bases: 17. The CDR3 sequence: CASSKTGLTGSLYEQYF. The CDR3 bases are TGTGCCAGCAGCAAGACAGGGTTAACTGGGTCTTTGTACGAGCAGTACTTC.

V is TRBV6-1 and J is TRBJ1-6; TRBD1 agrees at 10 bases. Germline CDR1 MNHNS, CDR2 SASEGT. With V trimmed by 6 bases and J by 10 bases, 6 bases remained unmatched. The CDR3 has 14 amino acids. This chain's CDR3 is CASRTGQGWSPLHF. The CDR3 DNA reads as TGTGCCAGCAGGACGGGACAGGGGTGGTCACCCCTCCACTTT.

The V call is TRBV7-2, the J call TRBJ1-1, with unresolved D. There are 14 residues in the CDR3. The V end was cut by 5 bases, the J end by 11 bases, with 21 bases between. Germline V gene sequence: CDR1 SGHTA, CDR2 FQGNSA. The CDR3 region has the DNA TGTGCCAGCAGCCTCTACTCAATGTTAGTGACGGCTTTCTTT. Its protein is CASSLYSMLVTAFF.

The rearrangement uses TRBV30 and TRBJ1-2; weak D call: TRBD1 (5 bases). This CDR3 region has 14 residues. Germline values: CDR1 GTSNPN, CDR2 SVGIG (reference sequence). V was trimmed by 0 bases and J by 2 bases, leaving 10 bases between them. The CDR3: CAWSVPPGNYGYTF. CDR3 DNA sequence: TGTGCCTGGAGTGTCCCGCCAGGGAACTATGGCTACACCTTC.

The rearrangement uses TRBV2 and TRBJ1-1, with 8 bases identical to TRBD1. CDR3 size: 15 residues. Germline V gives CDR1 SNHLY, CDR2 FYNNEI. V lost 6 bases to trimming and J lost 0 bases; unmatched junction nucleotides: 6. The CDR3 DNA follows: TGTGCCAGCAGATACCGGACAGGGCTGAACACTGAAGCTTTCTTT. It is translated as CASRYRTGLNTEAFF.

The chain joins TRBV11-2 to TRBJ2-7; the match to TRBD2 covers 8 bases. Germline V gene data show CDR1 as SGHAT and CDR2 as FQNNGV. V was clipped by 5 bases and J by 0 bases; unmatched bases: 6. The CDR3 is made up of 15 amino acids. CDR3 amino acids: CASSPLSGSSYEQYF. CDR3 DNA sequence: TGTGCCAGCAGCCCATTGAGCGGGAGCTCCTACGAGCAGTACTTC.

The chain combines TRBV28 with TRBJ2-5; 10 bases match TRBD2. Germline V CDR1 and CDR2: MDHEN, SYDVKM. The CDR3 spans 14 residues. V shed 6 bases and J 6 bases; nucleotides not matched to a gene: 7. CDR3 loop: CASSLLAGVKTQYF. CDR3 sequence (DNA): TGTGCCAGCAGCCTTCTAGCGGGGGTAAAGACCCAGTACTTC.

The DNA for the CDR3 is TGTGCCAGCAGCCCACCCGGGGCGCGGGGAAACACCATATATTTT. Translating it yields CASSPPGARGNTIYF. The chain carries TRBV7-2 and TRBJ1-3; perhaps TRBD1 as D (5 bases). This CDR3 has 15 residues. The germline V gene has CDR1 SGHTA and CDR2 FQGNSA. Trimming took 5 bases from V and 4 from J, leaving 15 bases between them.

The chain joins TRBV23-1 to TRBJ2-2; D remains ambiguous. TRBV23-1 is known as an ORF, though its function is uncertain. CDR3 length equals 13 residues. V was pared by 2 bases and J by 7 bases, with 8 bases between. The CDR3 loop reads CASSQRVSGELFF. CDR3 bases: TGCGCCAGCAGTCAAAGGGTTAGCGGGGAGCTGTTTTTT.

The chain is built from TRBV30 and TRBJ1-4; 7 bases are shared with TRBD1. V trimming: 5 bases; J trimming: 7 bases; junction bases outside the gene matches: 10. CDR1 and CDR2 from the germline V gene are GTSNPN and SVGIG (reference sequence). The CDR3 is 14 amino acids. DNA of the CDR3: TGTGCCTGGGGTGAGACAGGGTTTCCTGAAAAACTGTTTTTT. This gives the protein CAWGETGFPEKLFF.